This TCR beta chain was recorded in a study of blood T cell repertoires in COVID-19. Profiling relied on immunoSEQ multiplex PCR, and the TCRdb table lists in-frame clones only, not all of them. The repertoire includes 15,000 to 20,000 clones, 82% of them detected once, and about 6.1% sits in the top ten. The sample holds one count of this clone. The junction had 10 bases not matched to a gene; V was cut back by 1 base and J by 7 bases. The CDR3 runs to 16 residues. Germline V gene sequence: CDR1 KGHSH, CDR2 LQKENI. The chain couples TRBV18 to TRBJ1-2, with 9 bases aligning to TRBD1. Sequenced material: peripheral blood. The clonotype comes from a human donor in a cohort sampled during active COVID-19. The CDR3 DNA follows: TGTGCCAGCTCACCACGATGGGATAGGGACAGGGCTGGCTACACCTTC. Its protein product is CASSPRWDRDRAGYTF. Based on the CDR3 plus reference TRBV18 and TRBJ1-2, the full variable domain is NAGVMQNPRHLVRRRGQEARLRCSPMKGHSHVYWYRQLPEEGLKFMVYLQKENIIDESGMPKERFSAEFPKEGPSILRIQQVVRGDSAAYFCASSPRWDRDRAGYTFGSGTRLTVV.